These 30 T cell receptor beta chains came from one sample sequenced in a study of blood T cell repertoires in COVID-19. The table came from immunoSEQ multiplex PCR; TCRdb's copy has only in-frame clones and leaves some out. The sample holds under 60,000 clones, roughly 90% seen once. The material sequenced was peripheral blood. Receptor source: a human donor with acute or convalescent COVID-19. The donor label of this sample is uncertain.

This clone showed up just a few times. The rearrangement joins TRBV7-9 to TRBJ2-2; D is possibly TRBD1 (6 bases). This CDR3 contains 14 residues. Trimming pared 8 bases from V and 4 bases from J, leaving 14 bases between. Germline loops: CDR1 SEHNR, CDR2 FQNEAQ (reference sequence). The DNA of the CDR3 is TGTGCCAGCCGAGGCGCGGACAGCACCGGGGAGCTGTTTTTT. Its protein product is CASRGADSTGELFF. The entire variable domain, with the rest obtained from reference TRBV7-9 and TRBJ2-2, is as follows: DTGVSQNPRHKITKRGQNVTFRCDPISEHNRLYWYRQTLGQGPEFLTYFQNEAQLEKSRLLSDRFSAERPKGSFSTLEIQRTEQGDSAMYLCASRGADSTGELFFGEGSRLTVL.

This clone has only one observation. The chain uses TRBV7-8 and TRBJ2-1; 10 bases agree with TRBD1. The V gene end was trimmed by 1 base and the J gene end by 4 bases; junction bases not matched to a gene: 4. Germline assignment: CDR1 SGHVS and CDR2 FQNEAQ. The CDR3 has 16 residues. The CDR3 loop reads CASSLVRQGAYNEQFF. CDR3 in DNA: TGTGCCAGCAGCTTAGTGAGACAGGGGGCATACAATGAGCAGTTCTTC.

The chain couples TRBV9 to TRBJ2-3, with D possibly TRBD1 on 5 matching bases. Deletions cut 4 bases from V and 5 bases from J, with 14 bases between. The CDR3 sequence is 14 residues long. Per germline, CDR1 SGDLS and CDR2 YYNGEE. CDR3 nucleotides: TGTGCCAGCAGCCCACCCCGGACAATAGATACGCAGTATTTT. Translated, it gives CASSPPRTIDTQYF.

The genes are TRBV24-1 and TRBJ2-3; D uncertain. Trimming shortened V by 1 base and J by 0 bases, and 13 bases separated the two germline ends. This CDR3 comprises 17 residues. Germline CDR1 KGHDR, CDR2 SFDVKD. CDR3 DNA sequence: TGTGCCACCAGTGATTTCCGCACACGTGCTAGCACAGATACGCAGTATTTT. Translated: CATSDFRTRASTDTQYF.

The chain has TRBV28 and TRBJ1-6, with 7 bases fitting TRBD1. With 6 bases clipped from V and 18 bases from J, the junction kept 14 bases outside the gene matches. The CDR3 has 13 residues. Germline loops: CDR1 MDHEN, CDR2 SYDVKM. CDR3 in DNA: TGTGCCAGCAGCCCAACCGGACAGGAGGGAAACCACTTT. Amino acids: CASSPTGQEGNHF.

The chain uses TRBV29-1 and TRBJ1-4, with D possibly TRBD1 on 6 matching bases. This CDR3 contains 14 residues. V shed 4 bases and J shed 2 bases, with 11 bases lying between them. In germline, CDR1 is SQVTM, CDR2 ANQGSEA. As DNA, the CDR3 is TGCAGCGTTGCCCTACAGGGTACTAATGAAAAACTGTTTTTT. Translating gives CSVALQGTNEKLFF. The full variable domain, rest sourced from reference TRBV29-1 and TRBJ1-4, is SAVISQKPSRDICQRGTSLTIQCQVDSQVTMMFWYRQQPGQSLTLIATANQGSEATYESGFVIDKFPISRPNLTFSTLTVSNMSPEDSSIYLCSVALQGTNEKLFFGSGTQLSVL.

This clone was picked up one time. CDR3 protein: CASSLGGPGQSWEQYV. The CDR3 DNA reads TGTGCCAGCAGCTTAGGGGGGCCGGGCCAATCGTGGGAGCAGTACGTC. The rearrangement links TRBV11-2 to TRBJ2-7; D may be TRBD1 (6 bases). CDR1 and CDR2 (germline): SGHAT, FQNNGV. This CDR3 is 16 amino acids long. Trimming pared 1 base from V and 7 bases from J, leaving 20 bases between.

This clone appeared a few times. The chain has TRBV9 and TRBJ1-1; D is unclear. V lost 1 base and J lost 5, with 15 bases in between. There are 15 residues in the CDR3. Germline V gene sequence: CDR1 SGDLS, CDR2 YYNGEE. CDR3 coding DNA: TGTGCCAGCAGCGTAATGGGCAGTTTTTTGACTGAAGCTTTCTTT. Translating it yields CASSVMGSFLTEAFF.

This clone has only one observation. The chain couples TRBV28 to TRBJ2-7; 8 nucleotides line up with TRBD1. The CDR3 extends over 16 amino acids. After removal of 6 bases from V and 1 base from J, the junction contained 11 bases not matched to a gene. The germline V gene encodes CDR1 MDHEN and CDR2 SYDVKM. In nucleotides, the CDR3 is TGTGCCAGCAGCTCTCCGGGGACAGGAAATTCCTACGAGCAGTACTTC. Translation: CASSSPGTGNSYEQYF.

The chain couples TRBV4-1 to TRBJ2-5; 7 bases line up with TRBD1. The CDR3 loop spans 16 amino acids. Germline V gene data show CDR1 as MGHRA and CDR2 as YSYEKL. The V gene end was trimmed by 1 base and the J gene end by 2 bases; junction bases not matched to a gene: 7. The CDR3 here is CASSQGQGSVQETQYF. In nucleotides, the CDR3 is TGCGCCAGCAGCCAAGGACAGGGTAGCGTACAAGAGACCCAGTACTTC.

This chain links TRBV12-5 with TRBJ1-1, with a tentative D call TRBD1 (6 bases). The CDR3 has 15 residues. Germline V gene data show CDR1 as LGHNT and CDR2 as FRNRAP. Trimming removed 2 bases from V and 3 bases from J, with 13 bases in between. CDR3 loop: CASGLWGGADTEAFF. In DNA, the CDR3 is TGTGCTAGTGGTTTGTGGGGGGGCGCGGACACTGAAGCTTTCTTT.

The CDR3: CASSRQGTDTQYF. The DNA for the CDR3 is TGTGCCAGCAGTCGACAGGGGACAGATACGCAGTATTTT. The rearrangement uses TRBV27 and TRBJ2-3; 8 bases map to TRBD1. V shed 5 bases, J shed 3 bases, and the junction held 1 base outside the gene matches. The CDR3 is made up of 13 amino acids. From germline, CDR1 is MNHEY and CDR2 SMNVEV (reference sequence).

This clone turned up a few times. The rearrangement links TRBV27 to TRBJ2-7; TRBD2 matches at 8 bases. V was clipped by 8 bases and J by 4 bases; unmatched bases: 16. CDR3 length: 16 amino acids. Germline CDR1 MNHEY, CDR2 SMNVEV (reference sequence). Here the CDR3 reads CASSFGAEREYYEQYF. The CDR3 DNA is TGTGCCAGCTCTTTCGGGGCGGAGCGGGAGTATTACGAGCAGTACTTC.

The chain joins TRBV30 to TRBJ2-2; 16 bases line up with TRBD2. Unmatched junction bases numbered 8, after V lost 3 bases and J lost 4 bases. The CDR3 totals 18 residues. CDR1 and CDR2 (germline): GTSNPN, SVGIG (reference sequence). The CDR3 region is CAWRAGTSGGASTGELFF. For the CDR3, the DNA is TGTGCCTGGAGAGCCGGGACTAGCGGGGGGGCGTCCACCGGGGAGCTGTTTTTT.

This clone was seen a single time. The V gene is TRBV5-4, the J gene TRBJ2-7, with 7 bases fitting TRBD2. Trimming took 5 bases from V and 0 from J; bases not matched to a gene: 8. The CDR3 has 15 residues. The germline V gene has CDR1 SGHNT and CDR2 YYREEE (reference sequence). CDR3 bases: TGTGCCAGCAGTCGGCCGGGCGGGAGCTCCTACGAGCAGTACTTC. Amino acid sequence: CASSRPGGSSYEQYF. The full variable domain, with the rest looked up from reference TRBV5-4 and TRBJ2-7, is ETGVTQSPTHLIKTRGQQVTLRCSSQSGHNTVSWYQQALGQGPQFIFQYYREEENGRGNFPPRFSGLQFPNYSSELNVNALELDDSALYLCASSRPGGSSYEQYFGPGTRLTVT.

The J gene is TRBJ1-3, the V gene TRBV29-1, with 7 bases aligning to TRBD1. The V and J ends lost 4 bases and 3 bases, in that order; junction bases with no gene match: 0. CDR1 and CDR2 (germline): SQVTM, ANQGSEA. The CDR3 is 12 residues long. CDR3 protein: CSVGDSGNTIYF. DNA of the CDR3: TGCAGCGTTGGGGACAGTGGAAACACCATATATTTT.

The chain links TRBV19 to TRBJ2-3, with TRBD2 matching 10 bases. CDR1 and CDR2 (germline): LNHDA, SQIVND (reference sequence). V was clipped by 5 bases and J by 2 bases; unmatched bases: 4. The CDR3 sequence is 15 residues long. CDR3 in DNA: TGTGCCAGTAGTGCGGGACTAGCGAACACAGATACGCAGTATTTT. This sequence encodes CASSAGLANTDTQYF.

The chain links TRBV5-1 to TRBJ1-3; unclear D gene. This CDR3 contains 14 residues. Trimming cost V 3 bases and J 4 bases, with 11 bases left between them. Per germline, CDR1 SGHRS and CDR2 YFSETQ. The CDR3: CASSYGGAGNTIYF. Here the CDR3 DNA reads TGCGCCAGCAGCTATGGAGGTGCGGGAAACACCATATATTTT.

CDR3 DNA sequence: TGTGCCAGCAGTTTATTAGGGAACGGGGGAGAAAAACTGTTTTTT. Its translation: CASSLLGNGGEKLFF. This chain uses TRBV28 with TRBJ1-4; tentative D call: TRBD1 (5 bases). Germline CDR1 reads MDHEN; CDR2 reads SYDVKM. Trimming stripped 1 base from V and 8 bases from J, with 14 bases between. The CDR3 is 15 amino acids.

The genes are TRBV3-1 (or the pseudogene TRBV3-2) and TRBJ1-3, with D possibly being TRBD1 (5 bases). Germline CDR1 reads LGHDT; CDR2 reads YNNKEL (reference sequence). This CDR3 has 16 residues. Trimming took off 1 base at V and 4 bases at J, with 14 bases between the two ends. Here the CDR3 reads CASSQVLGTSGNTIYF. The DNA of the CDR3 is TGTGCCAGCAGCCAAGTCCTCGGGACTTCAGGAAACACCATATATTTT.

This clone was picked up a small number of times. CDR3: CASTPTGSGNTIYF. The CDR3 DNA sequence: TGTGCCAGCACTCCGACAGGGTCTGGAAACACCATATATTTT. This chain uses TRBV28 with TRBJ1-3; 7 bases align to TRBD1. V gave up 7 bases and J gave up 1 base; unmatched junction bases: 4. Looked up from germline, CDR1 is MDHEN and CDR2 is SYDVKM. This CDR3 has 14 amino acids. Using reference TRBV28 and TRBJ1-3 for the parts outside the CDR3, the full variable domain is DVKVTQSSRYLVKRTGEKVFLECVQDMDHENMFWYRQDPGLGLRLIYFSYDVKMKEKGDIPEGYSVSREKKERFSLILESASTNQTSMYLCASTPTGSGNTIYFGEGSWLTVV.

This CDR3 reads CASGLAGANTGELFF. CDR3 coding DNA: TGTGCCAGTGGATTGGCGGGAGCGAACACCGGGGAGCTGTTTTTT. The chain uses TRBV19 and TRBJ2-2; 7 bases are shared with TRBD2. The CDR3 runs 15 residues. CDR1 and CDR2 from the germline V gene are LNHDA and SQIVND (reference sequence). Germline trimming cut 8 bases from V and 0 bases from J; bases unmatched to any gene: 6. Variable domain in full (rest from reference TRBV19 and TRBJ2-2): DGGITQSPKYLFRKEGQNVTLSCEQNLNHDAMYWYRQDPGQGLRLIYYSQIVNDFQKGDIAEGYSVSREKKESFPLTVTSAQKNPTAFYLCASGLAGANTGELFFGEGSRLTVL.

This clone occurred once. The V gene is TRBV7-2, the J gene TRBJ2-3, with a tentative D call TRBD2 (5 bases). CDR1 and CDR2 (germline): SGHTA, FQGNSA. Trimming stripped 3 bases from V and 0 bases from J, with 16 bases between. CDR3 length equals 17 residues. CDR3 amino acids: CASSFRPAGPSTDTQYF. CDR3 DNA sequence: TGTGCCAGCAGCTTTCGGCCGGCGGGCCCTAGCACAGATACGCAGTATTTT.

The rearrangement links TRBV19 to TRBJ1-1; D not resolved. Looked up from germline, CDR1 is LNHDA and CDR2 is SQIVND (reference sequence). V was cut by 0 bases and J by 1 base, with 9 bases left in between. This CDR3 is built from 15 residues. DNA for the CDR3: TGTGCCAGTAGTATAGACAGGTTGGAGAACACTGAAGCTTTCTTT. This codes for CASSIDRLENTEAFF.

The chain uses TRBV19 and TRBJ1-2; perhaps TRBD1 as D (6 bases). V gave up 6 bases and J gave up 4 bases, with 24 bases separating them. Germline assignment: CDR1 LNHDA and CDR2 SQIVND (reference sequence). The CDR3 consists of 17 residues. CDR3 DNA: TGTGCCAGTAGCGCAGTGTTGGGACAAGGGTCTATCTATGGCTACACCTTC. This gives the protein CASSAVLGQGSIYGYTF.

The chain employs TRBV27 and TRBJ2-3; TRBD2 might be the D (7 bases). The V end was cut by 4 bases, the J end by 2 bases, with 16 bases between. This CDR3 is 16 amino acids long. The germline CDR1 and CDR2 sequences are MNHEY and SMNVEV (reference sequence). The CDR3 DNA follows: TGTGCCAGCAGTTCTCTCCGAGGGGGGGCCACAGATACGCAGTATTTT. Translating it yields CASSSLRGGATDTQYF.

This sequence joins TRBV29-1 and TRBJ2-7; the match to TRBD1 covers 7 bases. The trim removed 1 base at V and 2 bases at J, leaving 11 bases unmatched. The V gene's germline CDR1 is SQVTM and CDR2 ANQGSEA. The CDR3 is 16 amino acids. The CDR3 region is CSVEGRGTGDPYEQYF. CDR3 sequence (DNA): TGCAGCGTTGAAGGAAGGGGCACAGGGGATCCCTACGAGCAGTACTTC.

This chain connects TRBV21-1 to TRBJ1-3; the D call in the table, TRBD1, was not verified against the DNA. TRBV21-1 is a recognized pseudogene. The CDR3 sequence is 18 residues long. The CDR3 region is CASPHGRGTGIEGNTIYF. In DNA, the CDR3 is TGTGCCAGCCCCCACGGGAGGGGGACAGGGATAGAGGGAAACACCATATATTTT.

The rearrangement uses TRBV28 and TRBJ2-7, with a possible D match to TRBD1 (6 bases). V lost 6 bases, J lost 7 bases, and 22 bases lay in between. The CDR3 is made up of 15 amino acids. Germline CDR1 MDHEN, CDR2 SYDVKM. The CDR3 nucleotides are TGTGCCAGCAGGATGTCTTTGGGACAACCGGGAGAGCAGTACTTC. Protein: CASRMSLGQPGEQYF. The full variable domain, in which reference TRBV28 and TRBJ2-7 provide the parts outside the CDR3, is DVKVTQSSRYLVKRTGEKVFLECVQDMDHENMFWYRQDPGLGLRLIYFSYDVKMKEKGDIPEGYSVSREKKERFSLILESASTNQTSMYLCASRMSLGQPGEQYFGPGTRLTVT.

V gene TRBV19 combines with J gene TRBJ1-4; 7 bases fit TRBD1. CDR1 and CDR2 (germline): LNHDA, SQIVND (reference sequence). This CDR3 contains 17 residues. The ends lost 5 bases at V and 5 bases at J; junction bases unmatched: 14. The CDR3 sequence: CASSLTGTANRNEKLFF. The CDR3 coding sequence is TGTGCCAGTAGTCTCACCGGGACAGCAAACAGAAATGAAAAACTGTTTTTT.